These T cell receptor beta chains were read from a single sample in a study of blood T cells in healthy people across ages. MiXCR was run by TCRdb on the 5' RACE reads, yielding one entry per CDR3 protein. The sample comprises roughly 1,800,000 distinct CDR3 sequences, less than 50% of which are singletons, and around 2.1% rests with the top ten. Sequenced material: blood. The receptors stem from a woman aged 40-49 years in good health. CDR3s include the opening cysteine and the closing phenylalanine or tryptophan. Fields, in order: V gene, J gene, D gene, clone size, CDR3 DNA, CDR3 protein. D genes are given only for firm matches. Only part of the rows carry a size: once, few, many, or a class if the clone is expanded.

>TRBV5-1|TRBJ2-7|-|few
TGCGCCAGCAGCTTGGGACTCGTAGACGAGCAGTACTTC
CASSLGLVDEQYF
>TRBV25-1|TRBJ2-7|-|-
TGTGCCAGCAGTGAATCCGGGGACTCCTACGAGCAGTACTTC
CASSESGDSYEQYF
>TRBV29-1|TRBJ2-7|-|-
TGCAGCGTTGAACCACAGGGTTCCTACGAGCAGTACTTC
CSVEPQGSYEQYF
>TRBV6-1|TRBJ1-6|-|-
TGTGCCAGCAGGAAATCACTTTTGAGTCCAGAAGGCTCCTATAATTCACCCCTCCACTTT
CASRKSLLSPEGSYNSPLHF
>TRBV29-1|TRBJ1-4|-|-
TGCAGCGCTCGGGATACAGGGAGAACTAATGAAAAACTGTTTTTT
CSARDTGRTNEKLFF
>TRBV20-1|TRBJ2-4|-|-
TGCAGTGCTAGAGGGCAGCGTCAAGCCAAAAACATTCAGTACTTC
CSARGQRQAKNIQYF
>TRBV7-2|TRBJ2-3|-|once
TGTGCCAGCAGCATTAACCCGGGACTCACTGGCACAGATACGCAGTATTTT
CASSINPGLTGTDTQYF
>TRBV28|TRBJ2-7|-|-
TGTGCCAGCACAGGGTTCGACGAGCAGTACTTC
CASTGFDEQYF
>TRBV24-1|TRBJ1-1|-|-
TGTGCCACCAGTGCGGGGAACACTGAAGCTTTCTTT
CATSAGNTEAFF
>TRBV7-2|TRBJ2-3|-|few
TGTGCCAGCAGCTCCAGACCCCTCCTTACAGATACGCAGTATTTT
CASSSRPLLTDTQYF
>TRBV11-2|TRBJ2-5|TRBD2|-
TGTGCCAGCAGTTTTAGCGGGGGCGTGGGAGAGACCCAGTACTTC
CASSFSGGVGETQYF
>TRBV7-2|TRBJ2-5|-|-
TGTGCCAGCAGCTTTTCGCGGCCCCTCCAAGAGACCCAGTACTTC
CASSFSRPLQETQYF
>TRBV20-1|TRBJ2-5|-|-
TGCAGTGCTAGAGATCAACGGGGGCAAGAGGAGACCCAGTACTTC
CSARDQRGQEETQYF
>TRBV29-1|TRBJ2-3|-|-
TGCAGCGTTGAAGGACAGCTCACAGATACGCAGTATTTT
CSVEGQLTDTQYF
>TRBV18|TRBJ2-6|-|-
TGTGCCAGCTCACCGAAGACAAGGGGAAGCTCTGGGGCCAACGTCCTGACTTTC
CASSPKTRGSSGANVLTF
>TRBV5-6|TRBJ1-1|-|-
TGTGCCAGCAGCCACGGCGGGGTTGTGAACACTGAAGCTTTCTTT
CASSHGGVVNTEAFF
>TRBV12-3/TRBV12-4|TRBJ1-2|TRBD1|-
TGTGCCAGCAGTCTACCAGGGGGGGTCTACGGCTACACCTTC
CASSLPGGVYGYTF
>TRBV6-2/TRBV6-3|TRBJ2-3|TRBD2|-
TGTGCCTCCCGTCTGATAGCGGGGGTAACCGACACGCAGTATTTT
CASRLIAGVTDTQYF
>TRBV27|TRBJ2-7|-|-
TGTGCCAGCAGTTTAACACCAACCTCCTACGAGCAGTACTTC
CASSLTPTSYEQYF
>TRBV6-1|TRBJ2-5|TRBD2|-
TGTGCCAGCACTCGCGGGGGGGCCCAAGAGACCCAGTACTTC
CASTRGGAQETQYF
>TRBV28|TRBJ2-7|-|-
TGTGCCAGCAGTTTAGCAGACTACAATGAGCAGTACTTC
CASSLADYNEQYF
>TRBV7-6|TRBJ2-1|-|-
TGTGCCAGCAGCTTAGCGCAGGGGGGGGGGCCGTACAATGAGCAGTTCTTC
CASSLAQGGGPYNEQFF
>TRBV3-1|TRBJ1-2|TRBD1|-
TGTGCCAGCAGCCAAGGGACAGGGGACTTCTATGGCTACACCTTC
CASSQGTGDFYGYTF
>TRBV7-6|TRBJ2-1|TRBD2|-
TGTGCCAGCAGCTTCCCGGGACTAGAGTCCAATGAGCAGTTCTTC
CASSFPGLESNEQFF
>TRBV20-1|TRBJ2-3|-|-
TGCAGTGCTAGAAGGACGGAGAGCACAGATACGCAGTATTTT
CSARRTESTDTQYF
>TRBV20-1|TRBJ1-2|TRBD1|-
TGCAGTGCGAGAAGGGACAGGGGGCAAGGTGGCTACACCTTC
CSARRDRGQGGYTF
>TRBV11-2|TRBJ2-3|TRBD2|few
TGTGCCAGCAGCTTTGGCGGACTAGCGGGGGGAACTAGCACAGATACGCAGTATTTT
CASSFGGLAGGTSTDTQYF
>TRBV7-9|TRBJ1-1|-|-
TGTGCCAGCGGGCTGACGGGTTTGAACACTGAAGCTTTCTTT
CASGLTGLNTEAFF
>TRBV5-1|TRBJ2-7|-|-
TGCGCCAGCAGCTTGGACGGGAACAATGAGCAGTACTTC
CASSLDGNNEQYF
>TRBV7-2|TRBJ2-3|TRBD2|-
TGTGCCAGCAGCTTCCCCGGGCTAGCGGGGGCCAGCACAGATACGCAGTATTTT
CASSFPGLAGASTDTQYF
>TRBV6-5|TRBJ2-1|TRBD1|few
TGTGCCAGCAGTTACGGGACAGGGGAAATCAATGAGCAGTTCTTC
CASSYGTGEINEQFF
>TRBV27|TRBJ1-5|TRBD1|few
TGTGCCAGCAGTCCAATCGGACAGGATAGCAATCAGCCCCAGCATTTT
CASSPIGQDSNQPQHF
>TRBV20-1|TRBJ2-3|-|-
TGCAGTGCTCCCTTTGGGGATACGCAGTATTTT
CSAPFGDTQYF
>TRBV20-1|TRBJ2-3|-|few
TGCAGTGCTAGGGCTCCCGGAGGGGACCCAGATACGCAGTATTTT
CSARAPGGDPDTQYF
>TRBV18|TRBJ2-3|-|-
TGTGCCAGCTCACCAATCGACGTTTCAGATACGCAGTATTTT
CASSPIDVSDTQYF
>TRBV27|TRBJ1-2|TRBD1|few
TGTGCTAGCAGTTCCGGAGGGACAGGAGCCTATGGCTACACCTTC
CASSSGGTGAYGYTF
>TRBV3-1|TRBJ2-7|TRBD1|-
TGTGCCAGCAGCCCCTCCAACAGGGGGCTCGACGAGCAGTACTTC
CASSPSNRGLDEQYF
>TRBV9|TRBJ2-1|TRBD2|-
TGTGCCAGCATGACGACTAGCGGTCTCAATGAGCAGTTCTTC
CASMTTSGLNEQFF
>TRBV5-6|TRBJ2-7|TRBD1|-
TGTGCCAGCAGCTGGGGGACAGGGGGTATCTACGAGCAGTACTTC
CASSWGTGGIYEQYF
>TRBV6-2/TRBV6-3|TRBJ1-6|TRBD1|-
TGTGCCAGCAGCCGAACGGGACAGGGGAGCTCCTATAATTCACCCCTCCACTTT
CASSRTGQGSSYNSPLHF
>TRBV5-1|TRBJ2-1|TRBD1|few
TGCGCCAGCAGCAATGGTCAGGGGGCTACTGAGCAGTTCTTC
CASSNGQGATEQFF
>TRBV27|TRBJ1-2|-|few
TGTGCCAGCAGTTACCGTGACGCCACCCCCGGCTACACCTTC
CASSYRDATPGYTF
>TRBV29-1|TRBJ2-5|TRBD2|few
TGCAGCACTTGCCCTCTAGCGGGGGTGGGAGAGACCCAGTACTTC
CSTCPLAGVGETQYF
>TRBV7-2|TRBJ2-7|-|-
TGTGCCAGCAGCTTAGAGGCAGGGCCTAGCTCCTACGAGCAGTACTTC
CASSLEAGPSSYEQYF
>TRBV12-3/TRBV12-4|TRBJ2-3|-|-
TGTGCCAGCAGACCTCGGGTAGTAAGCACAGATACGCAGTATTTT
CASRPRVVSTDTQYF
>TRBV12-3/TRBV12-4|TRBJ2-5|TRBD1|-
TGTGCCAGCAGCACCTCGGACAGGGAAGAGACCCAGTACTTC
CASSTSDREETQYF
>TRBV4-3|TRBJ2-6|-|-
TGCGCCAGCAGCGACATGGAAAGTGGGGCCAACGTCCTGACTTTC
CASSDMESGANVLTF